The 17 T cell receptor beta chains presented below share a single source sample, sequenced in a study of cytomegalovirus exposure and HLA in healthy donors. Sequencing was performed with immunoSEQ multiplex PCR; in TCRdb, only in-frame clones are kept and a portion is missing. The table has about 140,000 clones, approximately 85% seen once. The sequenced sample consisted of PBMCs. These receptors all stem from a woman aged 25 to 45 in good health and CMV-seronegative.

The rearrangement links TRBV6-5 to TRBJ1-4, with 9 bases fitting TRBD1. The CDR3 consists of 14 residues. CDR1 is MNHEY, CDR2 SVGAGI, per germline. Losses at the gene ends were 5 bases for V and 2 bases for J; bases not matched to a gene: 0. The CDR3 DNA reads as TGTGCCAGCAGTGGACAGGGGACTAATGAAAAACTGTTTTTT. This gives the protein CASSGQGTNEKLFF.

This sequence joins TRBV5-8 and TRBJ2-7, with TRBD1 matching 11 bases. Germline CDR1 SGHTS, CDR2 YDEGEE. The V segment lost 4 bases and the J segment 4 bases; nucleotides outside the gene matches: 7. The CDR3 is 15 residues long. The CDR3 region is CASSAWDRGLYEQYF. In DNA form, the CDR3 reads TGTGCCAGCAGCGCTTGGGACAGGGGGTTATACGAGCAGTACTTC.

V usage is TRBV5-1 and J usage is TRBJ2-7; 7 positions match TRBD1. Germline CDR1 and CDR2: SGHRS and YFSETQ. Losses at the gene ends were 4 bases for V and 4 bases for J; bases not matched to a gene: 5. This CDR3 spans 13 amino acids. The CDR3 is CASSIGQAYEQYF. The CDR3 DNA reads as TGCGCCAGCAGCATAGGACAGGCGTACGAGCAGTACTTC.

The chain links TRBV7-9 to TRBJ2-7; TRBD1 aligns across 8 bases. The J segment lost 4 bases and the V segment lost 2 bases, leaving 4 bases of the junction unmatched. The V gene's germline CDR1 is SEHNR and CDR2 FQNEAQ (reference sequence). The CDR3 totals 14 residues. CDR3 protein: CASSLQGARYEQYF. CDR3 DNA sequence: TGTGCCAGCAGCTTACAGGGGGCCAGGTACGAGCAGTACTTC. Variable domain in full (rest from reference TRBV7-9 and TRBJ2-7): DTGVSQNPRHKITKRGQNVTFRCDPISEHNRLYWYRQTLGQGPEFLTYFQNEAQLEKSRLLSDRFSAERPKGSFSTLEIQRTEQGDSAMYLCASSLQGARYEQYFGPGTRLTVT.

The chain recombines TRBV5-1 with TRBJ1-1; D perhaps matches TRBD1 (6 bases). The CDR3 is 15 amino acids. CDR1 SGHRS and CDR2 YFSETQ come from the germline V gene. The V and J ends lost 0 bases and 5 bases respectively, with 14 bases between them. Here the CDR3 reads CASSLGRRGRTEAFF. As DNA, the CDR3 is TGCGCCAGCAGCTTGGGACGCAGGGGTCGTACTGAAGCTTTCTTT.

The rearrangement links TRBV11-3 to TRBJ2-1; 7 bases align to TRBD2. The CDR3 consists of 15 residues. V trimming: 4 bases; J trimming: 6 bases; junction bases outside the gene matches: 9. The germline V gene has CDR1 SGHNT and CDR2 YENEEA. The CDR3 DNA follows: TGTGCCAGCAGCTCCCCCCAGCGGGGTAGCAATGAGCAGTTCTTC. Protein product: CASSSPQRGSNEQFF.

J is TRBJ1-3 and V is TRBV20-1; D remains ambiguous. V gave up 6 bases and J gave up 4 bases, with 7 bases separating them. Germline assignment: CDR1 DFQATT and CDR2 SNEGSKA (reference sequence). The CDR3 covers 11 residues. The chain's CDR3 is CSAPTGNTIYF. The DNA for the CDR3 is TGCAGTGCACCGACAGGAAACACCATATATTTT.

The gene calls are TRBV9 and TRBJ2-3; 16 bases are shared with TRBD2. There are 15 residues in the CDR3. Germline V lookup: CDR1 SGDLS, CDR2 YYNGEE. After removal of 7 bases from V and 8 bases from J, the junction contained 7 bases not matched to a gene. CDR3 region: CASEGLAGGGGTQYF. CDR3 DNA sequence: TGTGCCAGCGAGGGACTAGCGGGGGGGGGCGGTACGCAGTATTTT. Complete variable domain (other parts from reference TRBV9 and TRBJ2-3): DSGVTQTPKHLITATGQRVTLRCSPRSGDLSVYWYQQSLDQGLQFLIQYYNGEERAKGNILERFSAQQFPDLHSELNLSSLELGDSALYFCASEGLAGGGGTQYFGPGTRLTVL.

The rearrangement links TRBV19 to TRBJ1-1; TRBD1 is a possible D gene (5 bases). Germline CDR1 reads LNHDA; CDR2 reads SQIVND (reference sequence). The V and J ends lost 5 bases and 10 bases respectively, with 20 bases between them. The CDR3 length is 14 residues. CDR3 DNA sequence: TGTGCCAGTAGTGAATCTTATGGGGCGGTTGGAGCTTTCTTT. Its translation is CASSESYGAVGAFF.

The V gene is TRBV5-1, the J gene TRBJ2-5; D ambiguous. Germline-derived CDR1 and CDR2 are SGHRS and YFSETQ. Trimming removed 2 bases from V and 5 bases from J, with 4 bases in between. CDR3 length: 11 residues. CDR3 coding DNA: TGCGCCAGCAGCTTACACGAGACCCAGTACTTC. This gives the protein CASSLHETQYF.

The chain uses TRBV19 and TRBJ2-5; D gene uncertain. The V and J ends lost 5 bases and 7 bases respectively, with 14 bases between them. CDR1 and CDR2 from the germline V gene are LNHDA and SQIVND (reference sequence). CDR3 length: 13 residues. The CDR3 DNA follows: TGTGCCAGTAGTGAAGGCCCCTCGGGGACCCAGTACTTC. Its protein product is CASSEGPSGTQYF. The whole variable domain, remainder taken from reference TRBV19 and TRBJ2-5, is DGGITQSPKYLFRKEGQNVTLSCEQNLNHDAMYWYRQDPGQGLRLIYYSQIVNDFQKGDIAEGYSVSREKKESFPLTVTSAQKNPTAFYLCASSEGPSGTQYFGPGTRLLVL.

This chain uses TRBV6-6 with TRBJ2-5; 7 positions agree with TRBD1. CDR3 length: 13 residues. CDR1 is MNHNY and CDR2 is SVGAGI in the germline V gene (reference sequence). The ends lost 6 bases at V and 5 bases at J; junction bases unmatched: 6. CDR3 DNA: TGTGCCAGCAGCACTAACAGGGGCGAGACCCAGTACTTC. This sequence encodes CASSTNRGETQYF.

The chain combines TRBV7-8 with TRBJ2-7, with a possible D match to TRBD2 (7 bases). There are 15 residues in the CDR3. Trimming removed 0 bases from V and 3 bases from J, with 12 bases in between. Per the germline V gene, CDR1 is SGHVS and CDR2 is FQNEAQ. This chain's CDR3 is CASSLAGGQGYEQYF. CDR3 nucleotides: TGTGCCAGCAGCTTAGCCGGGGGGCAAGGCTACGAGCAGTACTTC.

The V call is TRBV9, the J call TRBJ1-2; unclear D gene. The V end was cut by 4 bases, the J end by 0 bases, with 7 bases between. This CDR3 comprises 13 residues. CDR1 and CDR2 (germline): SGDLS, YYNGEE. For the CDR3, the DNA is TGTGCCAGCAGCAGTACAGCTAACTATGGCTACACCTTC. This encodes CASSSTANYGYTF.

The gene calls are TRBV27 and TRBJ2-5, with unresolved D. The CDR3 extends over 13 amino acids. V gave up 4 bases and J gave up 0 bases, with 6 bases separating them. The germline CDR1 and CDR2 sequences are MNHEY and SMNVEV (reference sequence). The CDR3 is CASSSDNQETQYF. The DNA for the CDR3 is TGTGCCAGCAGTTCCGACAACCAAGAGACCCAGTACTTC.

The rearrangement joins TRBV7-9 to TRBJ1-2, with D tentatively TRBD1 (5 bases). The CDR3 runs to 13 residues. CDR1 and CDR2 (germline): SEHNR, FQNEAQ (reference sequence). Trimming shortened V by 0 bases and J by 5 bases, and 7 bases separated the two germline ends. The CDR3 DNA reads TGTGCCAGCAGCTTAGCTCCAGGGTATGGCTACACCTTC. Translated, it gives CASSLAPGYGYTF. Combining the CDR3 with reference TRBV7-9 and TRBJ1-2 gives the whole variable domain DTGVSQNPRHKITKRGQNVTFRCDPISEHNRLYWYRQTLGQGPEFLTYFQNEAQLEKSRLLSDRFSAERPKGSFSTLEIQRTEQGDSAMYLCASSLAPGYGYTFGSGTRLTVV.

The chain recombines TRBV5-1 with TRBJ2-7; 9 bases agree with TRBD2. CDR3 length: 14 residues. V shed 2 bases, J shed 2 bases, and the junction held 2 bases outside the gene matches. Germline assignment: CDR1 SGHRS and CDR2 YFSETQ. The CDR3 region has the DNA TGCGCCAGCAGCTTTAGCGGGGGTGCCTACGAGCAGTACTTC. Protein sequence: CASSFSGGAYEQYF.